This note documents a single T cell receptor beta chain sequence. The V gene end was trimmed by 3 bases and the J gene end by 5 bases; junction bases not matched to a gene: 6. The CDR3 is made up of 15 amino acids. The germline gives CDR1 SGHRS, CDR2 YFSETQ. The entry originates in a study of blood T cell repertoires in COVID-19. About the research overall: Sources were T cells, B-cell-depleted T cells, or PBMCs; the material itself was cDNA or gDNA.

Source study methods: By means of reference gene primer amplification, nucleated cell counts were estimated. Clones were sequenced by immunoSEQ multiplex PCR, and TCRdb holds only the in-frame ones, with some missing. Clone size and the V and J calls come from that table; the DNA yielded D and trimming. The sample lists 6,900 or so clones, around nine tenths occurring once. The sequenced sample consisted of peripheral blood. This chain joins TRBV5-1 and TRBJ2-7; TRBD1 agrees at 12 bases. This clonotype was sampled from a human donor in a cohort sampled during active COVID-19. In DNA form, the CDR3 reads TGCGCCAGCAGCTCGGGACAGGGGGCGTATGACGAGCAGTACTTC. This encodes CASSSGQGAYDEQYF.